This TCR beta chain was identified during a study of T cell repertoires in cytomegalovirus infection. V was clipped by 2 bases and J by 0 bases, with 16 bases between them. This CDR3 is 17 amino acids long. CDR1 LGHDT and CDR2 YNNKEL come from the germline V gene (reference sequence). TCRdb itself ran the reads through MiXCR, one entry per CDR3 protein. The sample includes about 200,000 distinct CDR3 sequences, approximately 9.6% seen only once; the top ten take roughly 5%. The V call is TRBV3-1, the J call TRBJ1-2; the D is unclear. Sequencing input: PBMCs. The TCR comes from a human donor in good health (CMV status not recorded). Some clones in this sample may be carry-over from other donors' samples. The CDR3 loop reads CASSQNVWGIANYGYTF. DNA for the CDR3: TGTGCCAGCAGCCAAAACGTATGGGGTATAGCTAACTATGGCTACACCTTC.